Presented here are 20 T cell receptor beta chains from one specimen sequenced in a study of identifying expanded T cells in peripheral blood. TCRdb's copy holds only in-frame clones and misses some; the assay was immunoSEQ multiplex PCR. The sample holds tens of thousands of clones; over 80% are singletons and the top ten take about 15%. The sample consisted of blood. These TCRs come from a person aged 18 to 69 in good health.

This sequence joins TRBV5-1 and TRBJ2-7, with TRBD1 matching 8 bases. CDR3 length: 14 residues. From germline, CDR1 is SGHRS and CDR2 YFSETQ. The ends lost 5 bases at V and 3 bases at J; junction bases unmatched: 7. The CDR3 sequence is CASRPTTGVYEQYV. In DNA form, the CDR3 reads TGCGCCAGCAGACCGACGACAGGGGTCTACGAGCAGTACGTC.

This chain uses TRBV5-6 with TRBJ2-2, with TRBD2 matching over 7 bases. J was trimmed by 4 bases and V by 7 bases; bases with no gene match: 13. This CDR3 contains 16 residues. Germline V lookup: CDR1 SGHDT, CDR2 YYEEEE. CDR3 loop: CASVPEGGRGTGELFF. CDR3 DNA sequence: TGTGCCAGCGTCCCAGAGGGAGGGCGGGGCACCGGGGAGCTGTTTTTT.

Here the CDR3 DNA reads TGTGCCAGCAGCTTAGAGGGACAGGGCTTTCAGGACTATGGCTACACCTTC. Translation gives CASSLEGQGFQDYGYTF. The chain employs TRBV11-2 and TRBJ1-2; TRBD1 matches at 9 bases. The CDR3 is made up of 17 amino acids. J was trimmed by 3 bases and V by 0 bases; bases with no gene match: 8. Germline loops: CDR1 SGHAT, CDR2 FQNNGV.

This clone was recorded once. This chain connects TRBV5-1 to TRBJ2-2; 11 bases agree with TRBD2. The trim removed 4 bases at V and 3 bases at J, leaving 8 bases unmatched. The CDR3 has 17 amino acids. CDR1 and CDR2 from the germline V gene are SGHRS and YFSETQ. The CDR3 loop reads CASSLRTSGGDTGELFF. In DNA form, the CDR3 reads TGCGCCAGCAGCCTAAGAACTAGCGGGGGAGACACCGGGGAGCTGTTTTTT. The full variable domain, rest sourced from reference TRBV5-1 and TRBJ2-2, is KAGVTQTPRYLIKTRGQQVTLSCSPISGHRSVSWYQQTPGQGLQFLFEYFSETQRNKGNFPGRFSGRQFSNSRSEMNVSTLELGDSALYLCASSLRTSGGDTGELFFGEGSRLTVL.

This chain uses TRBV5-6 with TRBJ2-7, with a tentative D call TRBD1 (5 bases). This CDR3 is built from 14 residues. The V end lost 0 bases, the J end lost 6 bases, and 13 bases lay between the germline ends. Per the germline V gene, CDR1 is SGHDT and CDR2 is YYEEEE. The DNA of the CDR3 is TGTGCCAGCAGCTTGGCCCAGGGTGTACGCGAGCAGTACTTC. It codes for CASSLAQGVREQYF.

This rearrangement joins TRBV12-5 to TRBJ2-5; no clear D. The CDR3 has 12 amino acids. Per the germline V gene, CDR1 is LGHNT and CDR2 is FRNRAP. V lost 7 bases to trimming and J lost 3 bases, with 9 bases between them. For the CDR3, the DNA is TGTGCTAGTGCCCCCCAGGAAGAGACCCAGTACTTC. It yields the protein CASAPQEETQYF.

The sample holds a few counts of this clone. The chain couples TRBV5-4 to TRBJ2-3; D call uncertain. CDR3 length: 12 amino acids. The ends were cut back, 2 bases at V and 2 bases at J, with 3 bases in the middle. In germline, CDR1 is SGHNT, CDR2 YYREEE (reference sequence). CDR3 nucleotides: TGTGCCAGCAGCTTCCACACAGATACGCAGTATTTT. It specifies CASSFHTDTQYF. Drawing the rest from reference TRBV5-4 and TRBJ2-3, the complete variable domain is ETGVTQSPTHLIKTRGQQVTLRCSSQSGHNTVSWYQQALGQGPQFIFQYYREEENGRGNFPPRFSGLQFPNYSSELNVNALELDDSALYLCASSFHTDTQYFGPGTRLTVL.

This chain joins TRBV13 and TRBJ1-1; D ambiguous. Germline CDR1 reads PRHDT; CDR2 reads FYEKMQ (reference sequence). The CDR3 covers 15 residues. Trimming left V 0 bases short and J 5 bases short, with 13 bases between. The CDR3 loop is CASSLGEIGVTEAFF. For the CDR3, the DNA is TGTGCCAGCAGCTTAGGGGAAATCGGTGTAACTGAAGCTTTCTTT.

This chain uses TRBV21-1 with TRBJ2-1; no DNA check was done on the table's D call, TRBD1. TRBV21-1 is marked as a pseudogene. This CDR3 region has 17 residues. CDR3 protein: CASSKMNRDRVDNEQFF. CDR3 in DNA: TGTGCCAGCAGCAAAATGAATCGGGACAGGGTGGACAATGAGCAGTTCTTC.

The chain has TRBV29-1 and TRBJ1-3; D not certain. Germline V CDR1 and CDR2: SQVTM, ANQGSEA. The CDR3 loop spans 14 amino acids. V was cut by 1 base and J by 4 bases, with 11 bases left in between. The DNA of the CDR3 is TGCAGCGTTGAAGCGGGTGGTGGCGGAAACACCATATATTTT. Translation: CSVEAGGGGNTIYF. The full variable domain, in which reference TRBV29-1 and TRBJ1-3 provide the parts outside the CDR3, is SAVISQKPSRDICQRGTSLTIQCQVDSQVTMMFWYRQQPGQSLTLIATANQGSEATYESGFVIDKFPISRPNLTFSTLTVSNMSPEDSSIYLCSVEAGGGGNTIYFGEGSWLTVV.

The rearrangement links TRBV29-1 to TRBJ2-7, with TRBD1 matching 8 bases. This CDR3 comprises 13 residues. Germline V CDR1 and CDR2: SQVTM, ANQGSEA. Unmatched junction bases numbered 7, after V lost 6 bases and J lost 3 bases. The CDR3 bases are TGCAGCGTGACGGACAGGGTTGGCTACGAGCAGTACTTC. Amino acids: CSVTDRVGYEQYF.

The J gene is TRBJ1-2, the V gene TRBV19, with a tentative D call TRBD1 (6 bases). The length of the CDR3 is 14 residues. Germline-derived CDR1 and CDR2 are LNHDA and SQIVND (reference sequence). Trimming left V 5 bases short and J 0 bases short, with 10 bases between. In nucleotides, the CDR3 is TGTGCCAGTAGTTGGAACAGGGCTAACTATGGCTACACCTTC. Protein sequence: CASSWNRANYGYTF.

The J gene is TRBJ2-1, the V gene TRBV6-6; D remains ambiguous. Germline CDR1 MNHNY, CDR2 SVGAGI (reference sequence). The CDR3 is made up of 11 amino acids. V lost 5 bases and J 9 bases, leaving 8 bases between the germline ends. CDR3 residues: CASSLGGEQFF. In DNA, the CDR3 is TGTGCCAGCAGTCTCGGTGGTGAGCAGTTCTTC.

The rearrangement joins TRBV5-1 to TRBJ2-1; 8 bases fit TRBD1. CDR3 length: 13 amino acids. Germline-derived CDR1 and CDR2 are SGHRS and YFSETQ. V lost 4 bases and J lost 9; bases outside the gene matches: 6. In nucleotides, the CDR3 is TGCGCCAGCAGCGTGCAGGGGGCCGGTGAGCAGTTCTTC. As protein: CASSVQGAGEQFF.

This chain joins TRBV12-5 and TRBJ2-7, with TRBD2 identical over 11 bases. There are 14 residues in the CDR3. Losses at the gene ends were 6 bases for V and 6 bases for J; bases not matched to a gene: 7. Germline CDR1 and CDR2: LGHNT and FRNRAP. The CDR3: CASGGTSGHLEQYF. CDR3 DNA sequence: TGTGCTAGTGGGGGGACTAGCGGACATCTCGAGCAGTACTTC.

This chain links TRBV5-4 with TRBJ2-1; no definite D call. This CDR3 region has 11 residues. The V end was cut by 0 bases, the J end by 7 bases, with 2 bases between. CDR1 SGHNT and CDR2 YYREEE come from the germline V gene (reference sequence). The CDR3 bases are TGTGCCAGCAGCTTGGCTAATGAGCAGTTCTTC. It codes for CASSLANEQFF.

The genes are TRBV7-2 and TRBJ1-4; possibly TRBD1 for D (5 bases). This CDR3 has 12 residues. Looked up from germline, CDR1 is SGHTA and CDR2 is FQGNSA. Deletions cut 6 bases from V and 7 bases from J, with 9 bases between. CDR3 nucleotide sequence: TGTGCCAGCAGTCAAGGGACTGAAAAACTGTTTTTT. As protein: CASSQGTEKLFF.

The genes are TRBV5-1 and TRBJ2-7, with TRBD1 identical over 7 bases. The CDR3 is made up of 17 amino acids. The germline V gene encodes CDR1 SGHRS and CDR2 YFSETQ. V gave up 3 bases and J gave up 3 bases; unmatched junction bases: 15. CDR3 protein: CASSCAITSGQCYEQYF. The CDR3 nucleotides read TGCGCCAGCAGCTGTGCCATAACTTCGGGACAGTGCTACGAGCAGTACTTC.

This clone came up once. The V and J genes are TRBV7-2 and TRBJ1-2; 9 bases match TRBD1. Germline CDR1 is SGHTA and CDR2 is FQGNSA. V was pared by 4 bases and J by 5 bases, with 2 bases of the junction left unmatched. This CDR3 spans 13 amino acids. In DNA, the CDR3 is TGTGCCAGCAGCTCGGGACAGGGTTATGGCTACACCTTC. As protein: CASSSGQGYGYTF.

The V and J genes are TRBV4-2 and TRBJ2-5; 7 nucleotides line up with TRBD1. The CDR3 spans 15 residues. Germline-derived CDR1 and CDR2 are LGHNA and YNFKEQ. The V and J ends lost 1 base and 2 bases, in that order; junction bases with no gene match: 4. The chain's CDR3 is CASSQVGTDQETQYF. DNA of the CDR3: TGTGCCAGCAGCCAAGTTGGGACAGATCAAGAGACCCAGTACTTC.